A selection of T cell receptor beta chains follows, all from one sample in a study of PD-1 blockade in classical Hodgkin lymphoma. Produced via immunoSEQ multiplex PCR; TCRdb's table is partial and in-frame only. This sample yields more than 85,000 clones, of which over 85% are seen a single time; around a fifth belongs to the top ten. Sequences were derived from peripheral blood mononuclear cells (PBMCs), sampled before the fourth cycle of nivolumab. All receptors derive from a human donor with classical Hodgkin lymphoma. The CDR3 runs from the conserved cysteine through the conserved F or W. D genes are given only for firm matches. Size is stated for part of the rows, as once, few or many counts, or as a class when the clone is expanded.

CDR3nt | CDR3aa | v_gene | d_gene | abundance | j_gene
TGTGCCAGCAGTTTAGCGGGGTTACTCAATCAGCCCCAGCATTTT | CASSLAGLLNQPQHF | TRBV27 | . | . | TRBJ1-5
TGCGCCAGCAGGGGAACCGGAAACACCATATATTTT | CASRGTGNTIYF | TRBV5-1 | . | few | TRBJ1-3
TGCGCCAGCAGCTTCCAGGCAGGGGCAGCGAACACTGAAGCTTTCTTT | CASSFQAGAANTEAFF | TRBV5-1 | . | . | TRBJ1-1
TGTGCCAGCAGTGAAGCTGGGGGCATAACTGAAGCTTTCTTT | CASSEAGGITEAFF | TRBV6-1 | . | . | TRBJ1-1
TGTGCCAGCAGTACTGGGGCTAACTATGGCTACACCTTC | CASSTGANYGYTF | TRBV27 | . | . | TRBJ1-2
TGCGCCAGCAGCCAACGCTCTACGACAAGGAACACTGAAGCTTTCTTT | CASSQRSTTRNTEAFF | TRBV4-1 | . | . | TRBJ1-1
TGTGCCAGCAGCTTAGGAGGGGTGTATAGGTCGGCTAATGAAAAACTGTTTTTT | CASSLGGVYRSANEKLFF | TRBV7-9 | . | few | TRBJ1-4
TGTGCCAGCAGTTACTCTGGCACAGGGAGCAATCAGCCCCAGCATTTT | CASSYSGTGSNQPQHF | TRBV6-6 | . | . | TRBJ1-5
TGCGCCAGCAGCCACCAGCGTCGTGTCTTAGTCTATGGCTACACCTTC | CASSHQRRVLVYGYTF | TRBV4-3 | . | . | TRBJ1-2
TGTGCCAGCAGCGGGGGGACCGCTAATCAGCCCCAGCATTTT | CASSGGTANQPQHF | TRBV7-9 | . | . | TRBJ1-5
TGCGCCAGCAGCTCGGGGACAGGTCGCACAGATACGCAGTATTTT | CASSSGTGRTDTQYF | TRBV5-1 | TRBD1 | . | TRBJ2-3
TGTGCCAGCAGCTTAGCGTGGGGTAACACTGAAGCTTTCTTT | CASSLAWGNTEAFF | TRBV7-9 | . | . | TRBJ1-1
TGTGCCACCAGCAGAGAACCACATGGGGAGGAGACCCAGTACTTC | CATSREPHGEETQYF | TRBV15 | . | . | TRBJ2-5
TGTGCCAGTCTCACGGCAGGGCAGACTGAAGCTTTCTTT | CASLTAGQTEAFF | TRBV19 | . | many | TRBJ1-1
TGTGCCAGCAGCCGGCATATGGGCGGGGTCTACAATGAGCAGTTCTTC | CASSRHMGGVYNEQFF | TRBV14 | . | . | TRBJ2-1
TGTGCCAGTAGTCCCAGTCCATTACATAGACAGGGGGATCAGCCCCAGCATTTT | CASSPSPLHRQGDQPQHF | TRBV19 | TRBD1 | . | TRBJ1-5
TGTGCCAGCAGCTTAAGTAGCCGGGATCTGTTTTTT | CASSLSSRDLFF | TRBV11-2 | . | . | TRBJ1-4
TGTGCCAGCAGTGATATATTGGAGACCCAGTACTTC | CASSDILETQYF | TRBV2 | . | . | TRBJ2-5
TGCGCCAGCAGCCAAGATAACGGGTTGCGGCGGAGCTCCTACAATGAGCAGTTCTTC | CASSQDNGLRRSSYNEQFF | TRBV4-3 | . | . | TRBJ2-1
TGTGCCAGCAGTTTATCGATGGGACAGGGTTGGAACACTGAAGCTTTCTTT | CASSLSMGQGWNTEAFF | TRBV27 | TRBD1 | few | TRBJ1-1
TGTGCCAGTAGTATACACAGCGATCCAAATGAAAAACTGTTTTTT | CASSIHSDPNEKLFF | TRBV19 | . | . | TRBJ1-4
TGTGCCAGCAGAAAGACCGGGACACCGAACACCGGGGAGCTGTTTTTT | CASRKTGTPNTGELFF | TRBV2 | . | . | TRBJ2-2
TGTGCCAGCAGCTTGGTTCCCAGCCGCACTGAAGCTTTCTTT | CASSLVPSRTEAFF | TRBV5-8 | . | few | TRBJ1-1
TGCAGCGTTGATTATCTCACTGAAGCTTTCTTT | CSVDYLTEAFF | TRBV29-1 | . | few | TRBJ1-1
TGCAGCGTAGGACAGGGAGGAAACACCATATATTTT | CSVGQGGNTIYF | TRBV29-1 | TRBD1 | . | TRBJ1-3
TGTGCCAGTAGTACGGGACAGGGTTTATACGAGCAGTACTTC | CASSTGQGLYEQYF | TRBV19 | TRBD1 | . | TRBJ2-7
TGTGCCACCAGCAGCCTTACGGGACAGGGCCCCTCCTACGAGCAGTACTTC | CATSSLTGQGPSYEQYF | TRBV15 | TRBD1 | . | TRBJ2-7
TGCGCCAGCAGCCAAAAACGGGAGTCCGCAGATACGCAGTATTTT | CASSQKRESADTQYF | TRBV4-1 | . | . | TRBJ2-3
TGTGCCAGCATCCCGACAGGGTTGGGATACAATGAGCAGTTCTTC | CASIPTGLGYNEQFF | TRBV28 | TRBD1 | . | TRBJ2-1
TGTGCCAGCAGTTTTGTCAGGGTGGGCACTGAAGCTTTCTTT | CASSFVRVGTEAFF | TRBV27 | . | . | TRBJ1-1
TGTGCCAGCACCCAGAGGGGGACCTACGAGCAGTACTTC | CASTQRGTYEQYF | TRBV28 | . | . | TRBJ2-7
TGTGCCAGTACCCTCAAAGGGACTAGCGGGACTACCTACAATGAGCAGTTCTTC | CASTLKGTSGTTYNEQFF | TRBV19 | TRBD2 | . | TRBJ2-1
TGTGCCAGCAGCCAAGCTGGGATGGGCACAGATACGCAGTATTTT | CASSQAGMGTDTQYF | TRBV4-2 | . | . | TRBJ2-3
TGTGCCTGGAGTGCATGGGACAGGGGGACTGAAGCTTTCTTT | CAWSAWDRGTEAFF | TRBV30 | TRBD1 | . | TRBJ1-1
TGCGCCACCAAGGGGAGGGGGTACACTGAAGCTTTCTTT | CATKGRGYTEAFF | TRBV10-2 | . | . | TRBJ1-1
TGTGCTAGTGGTTTTCTCCTAGCGGGAAGAATATCTAGCACAGATACGCAGTATTTT | CASGFLLAGRISSTDTQYF | TRBV12-5 | TRBD2 | . | TRBJ2-3
TGTGCCAGCAGCTTTAACAGCCAAGAGACCCAGTACTTC | CASSFNSQETQYF | TRBV7-9 | . | once | TRBJ2-5
TGTGCCAGCAGTTACCCCTCGAAGTATTTT | CASSYPSKYF | TRBV27 | . | . | TRBJ2-3
TGTGCCAGCAGTCAACTCTACGAGCAGTACTTC | CASSQLYEQYF | TRBV7-2 | . | . | TRBJ2-7
TGTGCCAGTAGTATAACTCGGACAGGGGGCAACGAGCAGTACTTC | CASSITRTGGNEQYF | TRBV19 | TRBD1 | once | TRBJ2-7
TGTGCCAGCAGTTACTCCTCCGGGCGGGGCCATGGCTACACCTTC | CASSYSSGRGHGYTF | TRBV6-5 | . | . | TRBJ1-2
TGTGCCAGCACCCAGCGGAGCGGGAGGGGAGGAGAGACCCAGTACTTC | CASTQRSGRGGETQYF | TRBV7-2 | TRBD2 | . | TRBJ2-5